The 6 T cell receptor beta chains given below trace back to one sample, sequenced in a study of blood T cell repertoires in COVID-19. TCRdb keeps only in-frame clones here, not all; method: immunoSEQ multiplex PCR. The repertoire holds about 100,000 clones, with about 90% as singletons. Source material: peripheral blood. The receptors originated from a man aged 30-40 years in a cohort sampled during active COVID-19.

The V and J genes are TRBV5-6 and TRBJ2-7; the D gene is possibly TRBD2 (5 bases). V shed 1 base and J shed 4 bases, with 6 bases lying between them. This CDR3 spans 12 amino acids. Germline V gene lookup returns CDR1 SGHDT and CDR2 YYEEEE. CDR3 nucleotide sequence: TGTGCCAGCAGCTTGAAGCGGTACGAGCAGTACTTC. It is translated as CASSLKRYEQYF.

The V gene is TRBV5-8, the J gene TRBJ1-2, with TRBD1 matching 9 bases. The length of the CDR3 is 17 residues. Trimming at V came to 4 bases and at J to 4 bases, leaving 14 bases not matched to a gene. The V gene's germline CDR1 is SGHTS and CDR2 YDEGEE. This CDR3 reads CASSPRRPGQGTYGYTF. The CDR3 DNA reads TGTGCCAGCAGCCCGCGGCGGCCAGGACAGGGGACCTATGGCTACACCTTC.

The V and J genes are TRBV5-1 and TRBJ2-1; D is perhaps TRBD1 (6 bases). The CDR3 is 15 amino acids. The V end was cut by 1 base, the J end by 6 bases, with 14 bases between. Germline CDR1 and CDR2: SGHRS and YFSETQ. The CDR3 sequence: CASSLRTGQLNEQFF. CDR3 coding DNA: TGCGCCAGCAGCTTGCGGACCGGACAGCTCAATGAGCAGTTCTTC.

The chain has TRBV6-5 and TRBJ1-1; no firm D call. This CDR3 comprises 15 residues. The V gene lost 2 bases and the J gene lost 5 bases, with 15 bases spanning the gap. Germline assignment: CDR1 MNHEY and CDR2 SVGAGI. The CDR3 nucleotides read TGTGCCAGCAGTTACACTAGTGGGTTAGATACTGAAGCTTTCTTT. Protein sequence: CASSYTSGLDTEAFF.

The chain couples TRBV24-1 to TRBJ2-1, with D possibly matching TRBD2 (6 bases). This CDR3 comprises 15 residues. Trimming pared 4 bases from V and 4 bases from J, leaving 13 bases between. Germline CDR1 is KGHDR and CDR2 is SFDVKD. DNA for the CDR3: TGTGCCACCAGTGAGGGAGGTTCTAGATACAATGAGCAGTTCTTC. This gives the protein CATSEGGSRYNEQFF.

The CDR3 loop reads CASSPGTSGGAQYF. The CDR3 DNA reads as TGTGCCAGCAGCCCGGGGACTAGCGGGGGAGCGCAGTACTTC. The chain couples TRBV9 to TRBJ2-7, with TRBD2 matching 14 bases. V lost 4 bases and J lost 9; bases outside the gene matches: 6. The germline gives CDR1 SGDLS, CDR2 YYNGEE. CDR3 length equals 14 residues.